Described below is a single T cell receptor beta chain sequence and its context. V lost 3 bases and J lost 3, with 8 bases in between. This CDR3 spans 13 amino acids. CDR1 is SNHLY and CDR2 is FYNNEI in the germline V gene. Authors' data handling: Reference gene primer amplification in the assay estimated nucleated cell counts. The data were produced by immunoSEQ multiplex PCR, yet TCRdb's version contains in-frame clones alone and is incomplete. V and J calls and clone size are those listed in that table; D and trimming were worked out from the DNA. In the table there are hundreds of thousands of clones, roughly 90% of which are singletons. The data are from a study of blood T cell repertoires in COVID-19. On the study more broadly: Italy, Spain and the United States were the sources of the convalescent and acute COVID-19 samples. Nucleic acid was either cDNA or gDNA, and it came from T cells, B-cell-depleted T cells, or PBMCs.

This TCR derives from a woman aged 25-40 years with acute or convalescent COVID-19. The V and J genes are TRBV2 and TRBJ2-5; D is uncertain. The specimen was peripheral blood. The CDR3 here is CASSETIKETQYF. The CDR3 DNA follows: TGTGCCAGCAGTGAGACAATAAAAGAGACCCAGTACTTC. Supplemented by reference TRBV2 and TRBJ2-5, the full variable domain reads EPEVTQTPSHQVTQMGQEVILRCVPISNHLYFYWYRQILGQKVEFLVSFYNNEISEKSEIFDDQFSVERPDGSNFTLKIRSTKLEDSAMYFCASSETIKETQYFGPGTRLLVL.